This TCR beta chain was recovered during a study of T cell clonality in common variable immunodeficiency (dated by TCRdb to 2015 to 2017). The full study reports these points: Even though DNA input was equal, the average per sample came to about 81,820 unique sequences for controls compared with approximately 30,000 for CVID samples. Fewer deletions and N-nucleotide insertions were reportedly observed in CVID TCRbeta sequences, and highly modified clones with 13 or more V deletions were reportedly absent from CVID TCRbeta sequences. According to the authors, finding the cause of the higher clonality in CVID would require sequencing the repertoires of T cell subpopulations. Increased TCRbeta clonality was found in CVID subjects compared with healthy controls (t-test p = 0.018), with the increase being most characteristic of about a third of subjects. Patient heterogeneity within the CVID cohort put limits on correlating repertoire features with clinical complications. CVID subjects shared fewer TCRbeta clones with each other than healthy controls did (p < 0.0001).

Worth noting for this clone: Its specific antigen is unknown.

Standard criteria were used to diagnose CVID, namely serum IgG, IgA and/or IgM reduced below the normal range together with specific antibody deficiency. A total of roughly 45 subjects (approximately 15 female and roughly 29 male; age range about 9 to 65 years, mean age approximately 40) were included in the CVID group. Most of the CVID patients and most of the healthy controls were of Caucasian heritage. At the time of study participation, every CVID subject had been on replacement immunoglobulin therapy for at least one year. At blood collection, none of the CVID subjects was ill or on immunomodulatory or immunosuppressive medication. Heparinized peripheral whole blood samples of about 5 to 8.5 ml were obtained from each donor. Genomic DNA from adults with common variable immune deficiency (CVID) and from healthy adult controls was the source for sequencing TCRbeta CDR3 repertoires. Diluted blood was subjected to density centrifugation over Hypaque 1077 or Ficoll-Paque for isolation of peripheral blood mononuclear cells. Genomic DNA was obtained from unsorted mononuclear cells through either Qiagen column purification or a centrifugation-based method.

Equivalent amounts of genomic DNA from CVID and control samples were used as sequencing input. For every sample, a 60 bp segment covering the rearranged TCRbeta CDR3 region was amplified and then sequenced. TCRbeta amplification used the immunoSEQ assay, a bias-corrected multiplex PCR with high-throughput sequencing. The authors' analysis ran thus. Every unique nucleotide sequence counted as a clone and was annotated with V, D and J genes, copy number and frequency. Sequences were labeled productive if in frame, and non-productive if out of frame or containing stop codons. As previously described, clonality was calculated on the basis of Shannon's entropy. The predicted amino acid sequences of productive clones were used to derive the mean CDR3 Kyte-Doolittle hydropathy. Scaled V gene usage was hierarchically clustered using Manhattan distance and complete linkage with the R hclust function. Clone sharing by CDR3 amino acid sequence was assessed by resampling 12 repertoires per group over 100 rounds. The repertoires were searched for approximately 70 published EBV-specific TCRbeta sequences and a few hundred published CMV-specific TCRbeta sequences. Analysis left out a couple of CVID samples that produced under 10,000 sequences, so roughly 45 CVID repertoires remained. Sourced from immuneACCESS, this table was stored by TCRdb with only in-frame sequences that have V and J called. A share of the clones is absent; for the studies checked, an unresolved V gene accounts for under half, and the remainder has no known explanation. From that table come the V and J calls and clone size; the DNA was used to work out D and trimming. The sample's own table lists around 16,000 clones. Roughly 4.9% of the sample is in the top ten clones.

Sequenced material: peripheral blood mononuclear cells. The sequence was obtained from a human donor with common variable immunodeficiency.

The CDR3 bases that were read are TGTGCCAGCGGATCAACAGGGTTGAATGAG. Its coded protein is CASGSTGLNE. The whole CDR3 protein is CASGSTGLNEQFF. The chain employs TRBV7-9 and TRBJ2-1; 6 matching bases give a weak D call of TRBD1. The CDR3 end lies 3 residues beyond the end of the read and is filled in from the germline J gene. The CDR3, from cysteine to phenylalanine, totals 13 residues. Part of the CDR3 DNA is given, 30 bases translated from base 1. The germline V gene (reference sequence) supplies CDR1 SEHNR and CDR2 FQNEAQ. V was cut back by 8 bases and J by 7 bases, leaving a gap of 15 bases between them. Beyond the CDR3, the reference TRBV7-9 and TRBJ2-1 genes provide the residues; the full variable domain reads: DTGVSQNPRHKITKRGQNVTFRCDPISEHNRLYWYRQTLGQGPEFLTYFQNEAQLEKSRLLSDRFSAERPKGSFSTLEIQRTEQGDSAMYLCASGSTGLNEQFFGPGTRLTVL.